The next 2 T cell receptor beta chains were all read from a single sample in a study of identifying expanded T cells in peripheral blood. Measured with immunoSEQ multiplex PCR; TCRdb has only the in-frame clones, and not every one. This sample has 50,000 to 70,000 clones, with more than 70% found just once. Input material: blood. The receptors were gathered from a person aged 18-70 years in good health.

This clone has more than one count but fewer than ten. The J gene is TRBJ1-2, the V gene TRBV11-2, with 7 positions matching TRBD1. After removal of 4 bases from V and 7 bases from J, the junction contained 3 bases not matched to a gene. The CDR3 has 12 amino acids. Germline V gene data show CDR1 as SGHAT and CDR2 as FQNNGV. This chain's CDR3 is CASSSGTAGYTF. The CDR3 DNA sequence: TGTGCCAGCAGCTCCGGGACAGCTGGCTACACCTTC.

The chain joins TRBV30 to TRBJ2-1; D is uncertain. The germline V gene encodes CDR1 GTSNPN and CDR2 SVGIG (reference sequence). Trimming left V 0 bases short and J 9 bases short, with 18 bases between. The CDR3 length is 15 residues. CDR3 residues: CAWSVFSFDSSEQFF. CDR3 nucleotide sequence: TGTGCCTGGAGTGTATTCAGTTTCGATTCAAGTGAGCAGTTCTTC.